The T cell receptor beta chain described here comes from a study of blood T cells in healthy people across ages. Overall study findings and caveats: Expanded clonotype shifts may have been confounded, as the donors had an unknown CMV status.

Then a second PCR, running roughly 7 to 12 cycles, was carried out with a sample-barcoded 5' primer and a J-beta primer mix. TCRdb passed the 5' RACE reads through MiXCR, listing each CDR3 protein once. This table holds about 1,800,000 distinct CDR3 sequences, 28% found once. With respect to this clonotype: What it binds is not known.

Those donating, healthy Caucasian individuals from Russia, were aged about 6 to 90. Total RNA was extracted at no less than 6 micrograms per sample. This CDR3 is built from 17 residues. The germline V gene has CDR1 MNHEY and CDR2 SVGAGI. Trimming took off 0 bases at V and 5 bases at J, with 17 bases between the two ends. The J gene is TRBJ2-1, the V gene TRBV6-5; possibly TRBD1 for D (6 bases). Sequenced input: blood. The receptor was isolated from a woman aged 25 to 39 in good health. The CDR3 loop reads CASSYSGPPSGDNEQFF. The CDR3 bases are TGTGCCAGCAGTTACTCGGGGCCACCCTCAGGGGACAATGAGCAGTTCTTC.